Presented here are 10 T cell receptor beta chains from one specimen sequenced in a study of blood T cell repertoires in COVID-19. Generated by immunoSEQ multiplex PCR, the TCRdb table keeps only in-frame clones and is missing some. Of more than 200,000 clones listed, more than 75% are singletons. The sequenced material came from PBMCs or T cells enriched from blood (not recorded which). These receptors were taken from a woman aged 50 to 60 who had recovered from COVID-19.

The rearrangement links TRBV6-5 to TRBJ1-5, with D possibly matching TRBD1 (6 bases). The CDR3 spans 15 residues. V lost 0 bases and J lost 5, with 11 bases in between. CDR1 and CDR2 (germline): MNHEY, SVGAGI. The CDR3 spells CASSYSGGPDQPQHF. DNA of the CDR3: TGTGCCAGCAGTTACTCGGGGGGGCCAGATCAGCCCCAGCATTTT.

The CDR3 DNA sequence: TGTGCCAGCAGCCCTAGACAGGCTTCCTCCTACGAGCAGTACTTC. It yields the protein CASSPRQASSYEQYF. The rearrangement links TRBV9 to TRBJ2-7; possibly TRBD1 for D (6 bases). The germline CDR1 and CDR2 sequences are SGDLS and YYNGEE. There are 15 residues in the CDR3. Trimming took 4 bases from V and 0 from J, leaving 14 bases between them.

The chain employs TRBV27 and TRBJ1-1; the D is unclear. The germline CDR1 and CDR2 sequences are MNHEY and SMNVEV (reference sequence). V lost 2 bases to trimming and J lost 1 base, with 5 bases between them. The CDR3 totals 13 residues. The CDR3 reads CASSLNRNTEAFF. In nucleotides, the CDR3 is TGTGCCAGCAGTTTAAACAGGAACACTGAAGCTTTCTTT.

The chain joins TRBV6-5 to TRBJ1-1; D is possibly TRBD1 (6 bases). Trimming removed 9 bases from V and 4 bases from J, with 15 bases in between. CDR1 and CDR2 (germline): MNHEY, SVGAGI. The CDR3 consists of 13 residues. The CDR3 here is CASFGGWGTEAFF. In DNA, the CDR3 is TGTGCCAGTTTTGGGGGCTGGGGCACTGAAGCTTTCTTT.

The chain joins TRBV6-2 or TRBV6-3 to TRBJ2-2; 8 bases fit TRBD2. CDR3 size: 17 residues. CDR1 and CDR2 (germline): MNHEY, SVGEGT. The J segment lost 0 bases and the V segment lost 5 bases, leaving 8 bases of the junction unmatched. CDR3 protein: CASSRRILAANTGELFF. Here the CDR3 DNA reads TGTGCCAGCAGTCGCAGAATACTAGCGGCGAACACCGGGGAGCTGTTTTTT.

This chain connects TRBV29-1 to TRBJ1-5, with D unclear. In germline, CDR1 is SQVTM, CDR2 ANQGSEA. This CDR3 comprises 13 residues. The V and J ends lost 6 bases and 2 bases respectively, with 11 bases between them. For the CDR3, the DNA is TGCAGCGTACTTGGGGAGGGCAATCAGCCCCAGCATTTT. This sequence encodes CSVLGEGNQPQHF.

The rearrangement links TRBV5-1 to TRBJ2-3; the D is unclear. The CDR3 has 14 residues. The germline gives CDR1 SGHRS, CDR2 YFSETQ. The ends were cut back, 1 base at V and 0 bases at J, with 6 bases in the middle. CDR3 nucleotide sequence: TGCGCCAGCAGCTTGTTTACTAGCACAGATACGCAGTATTTT. Translated, it gives CASSLFTSTDTQYF. The full variable domain, completed using reference TRBV5-1 and TRBJ2-3, is KAGVTQTPRYLIKTRGQQVTLSCSPISGHRSVSWYQQTPGQGLQFLFEYFSETQRNKGNFPGRFSGRQFSNSRSEMNVSTLELGDSALYLCASSLFTSTDTQYFGPGTRLTVL.

The rearrangement links TRBV29-1 to TRBJ2-3, with 7 bases fitting TRBD2. CDR1 and CDR2 (germline): SQVTM, ANQGSEA. The CDR3 has 16 residues. V was pared by 8 bases and J by 3 bases, with 17 bases of the junction left unmatched. The CDR3 reads CSIEREGALRTDTQYF. CDR3 coding DNA: TGCAGCATCGAGAGGGAGGGCGCCCTAAGGACAGATACGCAGTATTTT.

The rearrangement joins TRBV3-1 (or the pseudogene TRBV3-2) to TRBJ2-3; D is uncertain. Trimming removed 4 bases from V and 9 bases from J, with 11 bases in between. This CDR3 spans 12 amino acids. From germline, CDR1 is LGHDT and CDR2 YNNKEL (reference sequence). The CDR3 bases are TGTGCCAGCAGCCCCGTGACTGGGACGCAGTATTTT. This translates into CASSPVTGTQYF.

The CDR3 sequence: CASSLFPDRGFYGYTF. Written as DNA, the CDR3 is TGTGCCAGCAGCTTATTCCCCGACAGGGGATTCTATGGCTACACCTTC. V and J are TRBV11-2 and TRBJ1-2; 8 bases match TRBD1. The V segment lost 2 bases and the J segment 4 bases; nucleotides outside the gene matches: 9. Germline CDR1 reads SGHAT; CDR2 reads FQNNGV. This CDR3 is built from 16 residues.